The entry that follows covers one T cell receptor (beta chain) sequence. Its antigen is not identified. The data derive from a study of T cell responses to AZD1222 COVID-19 vaccine. Overall study findings and caveats: The donors showed a predominance of white British ancestry and of females, with possible underestimation of clonal diversity. Spike-specific TCR breadth and depth were elevated following two AZD1222 doses. The number of AZD1222 recipients seropositive at baseline was only six. Sampling that yielded the repertoires occurred only after the peak T cell response.

Germline CDR1 and CDR2: WSHSY and SAAADI. Trimming removed 10 bases from V and 3 bases from J; junction bases left unmatched: 6. The CDR3 runs 13 residues. The protocol was immunoSEQ multiplex PCR, while the TCRdb copy is restricted to in-frame clones and leaves out a portion. The data contain some 180,000 clones, 85% to 95% of them singletons. Sample: peripheral blood, taken on day 0 of AZD1222 vaccination. This TCR derives from an adult in good health. This chain links TRBV10-2 with TRBJ2-7, with TRBD2 identical over 10 bases. The DNA of the CDR3 is TGCGCCACCCTAGCGGGAGTTCACTACGAGCAGTACTTC. Translated, it gives CATLAGVHYEQYF.